This is a list of T cell receptor beta chains from one sample in a study of identical twins. TCRdb itself ran the 5' RACE reads through MiXCR, one entry per CDR3 protein. Of under 250,000 distinct CDR3 sequences listed, roughly a tenth are singletons. Input material: memory (CD45RO+) T cells sorted from blood. The source is a woman aged 18-30 years in good health. Both conserved end residues are part of each CDR3. A D gene is named only where the DNA matches it firmly. Size is stated for part of the rows, as once, few or many counts, or as a class when the clone is expanded.

D gene: TRBD2
J gene: TRBJ2-7
V gene: TRBV20-1
clone size: few
CDR3 protein: CSARKVTAGAYEQYF
CDR3 DNA: TGCAGTGCTAGAAAGGTGACGGCGGGAGCCTACGAGCAGTACTTC

D gene: .
J gene: TRBJ2-3
V gene: TRBV7-2
clone size: many
CDR3 protein: CASSRQQRSTDTQYF
CDR3 DNA: TGTGCCAGCAGCCGTCAACAGCGAAGCACAGATACGCAGTATTTT

D gene: .
J gene: TRBJ1-6
V gene: TRBV2
clone size: many
CDR3 protein: CASSENGEVGSPLHF
CDR3 DNA: TGTGCCAGCAGTGAAAATGGGGAGGTGGGGTCACCCCTCCACTTT

D gene: TRBD1
J gene: TRBJ1-6
V gene: TRBV12-3/TRBV12-4
clone size: few
CDR3 protein: CASSRRQGSSPLHF
CDR3 DNA: TGTGCCAGCAGCCGCCGACAGGGGTCTTCACCCCTCCACTTT

D gene: .
J gene: TRBJ2-7
V gene: TRBV5-1
clone size: few
CDR3 protein: CASSFSPSTTSSLEYF
CDR3 DNA: TGCGCCAGCAGCTTCTCCCCCTCCACTACGAGCAGTTTGGAGTACTTC

D gene: .
J gene: TRBJ1-2
V gene: TRBV12-3/TRBV12-4
clone size: few
CDR3 protein: CASSLVGGDYGYTF
CDR3 DNA: TGTGCCAGCAGTTTAGTTGGGGGTGACTATGGCTACACCTTC

D gene: .
J gene: TRBJ2-3
V gene: TRBV20-1
clone size: .
CDR3 protein: CSARGRGPSTDTQYF
CDR3 DNA: TGCAGTGCTAGAGGCCGGGGGCCCAGCACAGATACGCAGTATTTT

D gene: .
J gene: TRBJ2-1
V gene: TRBV7-8
clone size: .
CDR3 protein: CASSRTSSADNEQFF
CDR3 DNA: TGTGCCAGCAGCCGTACTAGTTCAGCGGACAATGAGCAGTTCTTC

D gene: .
J gene: TRBJ2-1
V gene: TRBV11-2
clone size: .
CDR3 protein: CASSLGRLNNEQFF
CDR3 DNA: TGTGCCAGCAGCTTAGGGCGCTTAAACAATGAGCAGTTCTTC

D gene: TRBD1
J gene: TRBJ2-2
V gene: TRBV10-3
clone size: few
CDR3 protein: CAIRERDRGFGELFF
CDR3 DNA: TGTGCCATCAGAGAGAGGGACAGGGGATTCGGGGAGCTGTTTTTT

D gene: TRBD1
J gene: TRBJ2-1
V gene: TRBV14
clone size: few
CDR3 protein: CASSPRTGTTYNEQFF
CDR3 DNA: TGTGCCAGCAGTCCCCGGACAGGCACCACCTACAATGAGCAGTTCTTC

D gene: TRBD2
J gene: TRBJ2-7
V gene: TRBV6-2/TRBV6-3
clone size: .
CDR3 protein: CASSPYRTSGRDEQYF
CDR3 DNA: TGTGCCAGCAGTCCCTACCGGACTAGCGGGAGGGACGAGCAGTACTTC

D gene: TRBD1
J gene: TRBJ1-5
V gene: TRBV29-1
clone size: many
CDR3 protein: CSPYRGRKSNQPQHF
CDR3 DNA: TGCAGCCCTTACAGGGGGCGAAAGAGCAATCAGCCCCAGCATTTT

D gene: .
J gene: TRBJ1-6
V gene: TRBV12-3/TRBV12-4
clone size: few
CDR3 protein: CASSLRGSSYNSPLHF
CDR3 DNA: TGTGCCAGCAGTTTAAGGGGGAGCTCCTATAATTCACCCCTCCACTTT

D gene: .
J gene: TRBJ1-2
V gene: TRBV27
clone size: .
CDR3 protein: CASSLSGGGGYTF
CDR3 DNA: TGTGCCAGCAGTTTATCGGGCGGTGGTGGCTACACCTTC

D gene: .
J gene: TRBJ2-7
V gene: TRBV10-3
clone size: few
CDR3 protein: CAISDTSYEQYF
CDR3 DNA: TGTGCCATCAGTGACACTTCCTACGAGCAGTACTTC

D gene: TRBD2
J gene: TRBJ2-1
V gene: TRBV27
clone size: few
CDR3 protein: CASSLRVAGTYNEQFF
CDR3 DNA: TGTGCCAGCAGTTTACGGGTAGCGGGTACCTACAATGAGCAGTTCTTC

D gene: .
J gene: TRBJ2-7
V gene: TRBV27
clone size: .
CDR3 protein: CASSSVGYEQYF
CDR3 DNA: TGTGCCAGCAGTTCTGTGGGCTACGAGCAGTACTTC

D gene: .
J gene: TRBJ2-3
V gene: TRBV7-2
clone size: .
CDR3 protein: CASSWSGSTDTQYF
CDR3 DNA: TGTGCCAGCAGCTGGTCAGGAAGCACAGATACGCAGTATTTT

D gene: .
J gene: TRBJ1-1
V gene: TRBV18
clone size: .
CDR3 protein: CASSRGADEAFF
CDR3 DNA: TGTGCCAGCTCCCGAGGAGCCGATGAAGCTTTCTTT

D gene: .
J gene: TRBJ2-1
V gene: TRBV4-1
clone size: .
CDR3 protein: CASSQERGPSPYNEQFF
CDR3 DNA: TGCGCCAGCAGCCAAGAACGGGGGCCGAGTCCCTACAATGAGCAGTTCTTC

D gene: .
J gene: TRBJ1-2
V gene: TRBV6-5
clone size: few
CDR3 protein: CASSYNTISYGYTF
CDR3 DNA: TGTGCCAGCAGTTATAATACGATCTCCTATGGCTACACCTTC

D gene: .
J gene: TRBJ2-6
V gene: TRBV6-5
clone size: few
CDR3 protein: CASSYRGRANVLTF
CDR3 DNA: TGTGCCAGCAGTTACCGGGGAAGGGCCAACGTCCTGACTTTC

D gene: .
J gene: TRBJ2-3
V gene: TRBV27
clone size: many
CDR3 protein: CASSLSPDTQYF
CDR3 DNA: TGTGCCAGCAGTTTATCCCCAGATACGCAGTATTTT

D gene: .
J gene: TRBJ1-2
V gene: TRBV7-9
clone size: many
CDR3 protein: CASSFSRVFNYGYTF
CDR3 DNA: TGTGCCAGCAGCTTTTCGCGCGTCTTTAACTATGGCTACACCTTC

D gene: .
J gene: TRBJ2-1
V gene: TRBV20-1
clone size: .
CDR3 protein: CSGGSGARDEQFF
CDR3 DNA: TGCAGTGGCGGGTCAGGGGCGCGCGATGAGCAGTTCTTC

D gene: TRBD1
J gene: TRBJ2-2
V gene: TRBV7-6
clone size: many
CDR3 protein: CASSRTGWDGELFF
CDR3 DNA: TGTGCCAGCAGCCGGACAGGGTGGGACGGGGAGCTGTTTTTT

D gene: TRBD2
J gene: TRBJ2-5
V gene: TRBV3-1
clone size: .
CDR3 protein: CASSPRLAGGETQYF
CDR3 DNA: TGTGCCAGCAGCCCGAGACTAGCGGGGGGGGAGACCCAGTACTTC

D gene: .
J gene: TRBJ2-3
V gene: TRBV7-2
clone size: .
CDR3 protein: CASSPRPSTDTQYF
CDR3 DNA: TGTGCCAGCAGCCCTCGTCCTAGCACAGATACGCAGTATTTT

D gene: .
J gene: TRBJ1-2
V gene: TRBV19
clone size: few
CDR3 protein: CASSIARQSRGYTF
CDR3 DNA: TGTGCCAGTAGTATAGCCAGGCAAAGTAGAGGCTACACCTTC

D gene: .
J gene: TRBJ1-1
V gene: TRBV11-1
clone size: .
CDR3 protein: CASSLRDNMNTEAFF
CDR3 DNA: TGTGCCAGCAGCTTACGGGACAACATGAACACTGAAGCTTTCTTT

D gene: TRBD2
J gene: TRBJ2-3
V gene: TRBV7-2
clone size: .
CDR3 protein: CASSLRAGGVADTQYF
CDR3 DNA: TGTGCCAGCAGCTTAAGAGCGGGAGGGGTGGCAGATACGCAGTATTTT

D gene: TRBD2
J gene: TRBJ2-2
V gene: TRBV12-3/TRBV12-4
clone size: few
CDR3 protein: CASSFPSGYHGELFF
CDR3 DNA: TGTGCCAGCAGTTTTCCTAGCGGGTACCACGGGGAGCTGTTTTTT

D gene: .
J gene: TRBJ2-7
V gene: TRBV10-3
clone size: .
CDR3 protein: CASQPDQIYEQYF
CDR3 DNA: TGTGCCAGCCAGCCCGATCAAATTTACGAGCAGTACTTC

D gene: TRBD2
J gene: TRBJ2-1
V gene: TRBV30
clone size: .
CDR3 protein: CAWDPPGTSPSSYNEQFF
CDR3 DNA: TGTGCCTGGGACCCCCCCGGGACTAGCCCGAGCTCCTACAATGAGCAGTTCTTC

D gene: .
J gene: TRBJ2-3
V gene: TRBV2
clone size: few
CDR3 protein: CASLAGLSTDTQYF
CDR3 DNA: TGTGCCAGCCTCGCGGGGCTTAGCACAGATACGCAGTATTTT

D gene: .
J gene: TRBJ1-1
V gene: TRBV12-3/TRBV12-4
clone size: many
CDR3 protein: CASSPEWGTEAFF
CDR3 DNA: TGTGCCAGCAGCCCCGAATGGGGGACTGAAGCTTTCTTT

D gene: .
J gene: TRBJ2-1
V gene: TRBV7-9
clone size: .
CDR3 protein: CASSLYAPTAVEQFF
CDR3 DNA: TGTGCCAGCAGCTTATATGCCCCGACGGCGGTTGAGCAGTTCTTC

D gene: .
J gene: TRBJ2-1
V gene: TRBV29-1
clone size: .
CDR3 protein: CSFDTGTHYNEQFF
CDR3 DNA: TGCAGCTTTGACACAGGGACCCACTACAATGAGCAGTTCTTC

D gene: .
J gene: TRBJ2-1
V gene: TRBV10-1
clone size: .
CDR3 protein: CASEEGSGIGEQFF
CDR3 DNA: TGCGCCAGCGAAGAGGGCTCGGGGATCGGTGAGCAGTTCTTC